This T cell receptor beta chain was recorded in a study of CD8+ T cells in alopecia areata. Overall study context: Treatment of the treated patients consisted of oral tofacitinib, 5 to 10 mg twice daily. Findings and limits, study-wide: One nonresponder makes the tie between baseline CD8+ expansion and response uncertain. Especially in alopecia totalis/universalis, lesional scalp showed greater clonality than normal scalp did.

The treatment was: oral pan-JAK inhibitor, 5-10 mg twice daily. As concerns this clone: The antigen is unknown.

The CDR3 covers 14 residues. The germline gives CDR1 SGHTA, CDR2 FQGNSA. With 4 bases removed from V and 3 bases from J, the gap between germline ends came to 11 bases. Sequencing templates came from extracted RNA that was reverse transcribed into cDNA. Produced via immunoSEQ multiplex PCR; TCRdb's table is partial and in-frame only. The sample yields 100,000 to 150,000 clones, roughly 55% seen once. The rearrangement uses TRBV7-2 and TRBJ2-3, with D uncertain. The clonotype comes from a human donor with alopecia areata. The sequences come from CD4+ T cells sorted from blood, collected at week 4, from a patient treated with tofacitinib. The CDR3 DNA sequence: TGTGCCAGCAGCTCCTCTTTGCTAACAGATACGCAGTATTTT. Translating gives CASSSSLLTDTQYF.